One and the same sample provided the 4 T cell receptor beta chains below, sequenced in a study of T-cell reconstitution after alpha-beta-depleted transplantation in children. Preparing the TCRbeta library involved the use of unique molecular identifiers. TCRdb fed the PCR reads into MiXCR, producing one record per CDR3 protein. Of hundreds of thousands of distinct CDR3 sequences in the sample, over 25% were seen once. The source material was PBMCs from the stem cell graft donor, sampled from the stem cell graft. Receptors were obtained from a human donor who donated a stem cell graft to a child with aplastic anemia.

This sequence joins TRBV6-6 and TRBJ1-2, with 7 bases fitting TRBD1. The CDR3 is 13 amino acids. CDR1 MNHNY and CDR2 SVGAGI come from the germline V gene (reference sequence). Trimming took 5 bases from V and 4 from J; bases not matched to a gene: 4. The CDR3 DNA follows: TGTGCCAGCAGTACAGGGGACTCCTATGGCTACACCTTC. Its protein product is CASSTGDSYGYTF.

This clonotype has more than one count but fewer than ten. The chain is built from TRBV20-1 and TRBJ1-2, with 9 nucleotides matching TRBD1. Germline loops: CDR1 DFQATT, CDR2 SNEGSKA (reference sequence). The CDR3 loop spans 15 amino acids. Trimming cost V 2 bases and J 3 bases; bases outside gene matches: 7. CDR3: CSARPGQGRDYGYTF. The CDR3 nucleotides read TGCAGTGCTAGACCAGGACAGGGGAGGGACTATGGCTACACCTTC.

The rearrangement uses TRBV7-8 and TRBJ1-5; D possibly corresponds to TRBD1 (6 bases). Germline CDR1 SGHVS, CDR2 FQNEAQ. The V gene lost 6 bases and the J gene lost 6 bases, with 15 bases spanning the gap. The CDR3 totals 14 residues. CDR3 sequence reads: CASSITDRSQPQHF. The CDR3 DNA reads TGTGCCAGCAGTATAACCGACAGGAGTCAGCCCCAGCATTTT.

CDR3 protein: CRPSAASGTTDTQYF. The CDR3 nucleotides read TGCAGACCAAGCGCGGCTAGCGGGACGACAGATACGCAGTATTTT. The chain uses TRBV20-1 and TRBJ2-3; 9 bases agree with TRBD2. Germline CDR1 reads DFQATT; CDR2 reads SNEGSKA (reference sequence). There are 15 residues in the CDR3.